This TCR beta chain was recovered during a study of PD-L1 blockade in urothelial cancer. Stated time point: pretreatment peripheral blood. Pretreatment and on-treatment blood mononuclear cell samples were taken, totaling between 1 and 8 time points per patient. Using immunoSEQ multiplex PCR, the repertoire was profiled, and TCRdb retains in-frame clones only, with some absent. The repertoire holds 50,000 or so clones, with roughly 84% as singletons. Here the sequenced sample was PBMCs, taken around atezolizumab (anti-PD-L1) treatment. The receptor comes from a man in his sixties with urothelial cancer.

The DNA for the CDR3 is TGCGCCAGCAGCTTTACGGTCCGCTCCTACAATGAGCAGTTCTTC. This encodes CASSFTVRSYNEQFF. The rearrangement joins TRBV5-1 to TRBJ2-1, with D uncertain. The CDR3 loop spans 15 amino acids. With 2 bases removed from V and 0 bases from J, the gap between germline ends came to 9 bases. Germline CDR1 and CDR2: SGHRS and YFSETQ.